The 21 T cell receptor beta chains listed next were all sequenced from one sample in a study of blood T cell repertoires in COVID-19. Repertoires were generated with immunoSEQ multiplex PCR, while TCRdb's copy carries only in-frame clones and drops some. In the table there are a few hundred thousand clones, around 89% of which are singletons. The sequenced sample was peripheral blood. Receptor source: a woman under 40 with COVID-19, enrolled during active disease.

The rearrangement joins TRBV6-6 to TRBJ2-1, with unresolved D. The CDR3 covers 13 residues. V was clipped by 5 bases and J by 10 bases, with 15 bases between them. The V gene's germline CDR1 is MNHNY and CDR2 SVGAGI (reference sequence). The CDR3 here is CASSHPNTEEQFF. The CDR3 bases are TGTGCCAGCAGTCACCCCAACACGGAGGAGCAGTTCTTC.

The genes are TRBV7-2 and TRBJ1-1; 9 nucleotides agree with TRBD1. Germline V gene data show CDR1 as SGHTA and CDR2 as FQGNSA. With 5 bases clipped from V and 2 bases from J, the junction kept 9 bases outside the gene matches. The CDR3 runs to 16 residues. CDR3 sequence reads: CASSARQGVVNTEAFF. CDR3 bases: TGTGCCAGCAGCGCCCGACAGGGGGTCGTAAACACTGAAGCTTTCTTT.

This chain links TRBV10-3 with TRBJ2-7; 9 bases map to TRBD1. Per germline, CDR1 ENHRY and CDR2 SYGVKD. With V trimmed by 11 bases and J by 1 base, 9 bases remained unmatched. This CDR3 contains 14 residues. The CDR3 spells CAGGGDRASYEQYF. DNA for the CDR3: TGTGCCGGAGGGGGGGACAGGGCTTCCTACGAGCAGTACTTC.

This chain joins TRBV4-1 and TRBJ2-3; 9 positions agree with TRBD2. The J segment lost 6 bases and the V segment lost 4 bases, leaving 11 bases of the junction unmatched. CDR3 length equals 16 residues. Germline CDR1 reads MGHRA; CDR2 reads YSYEKL. This CDR3 is CASSPLTSGGADTQYF. The CDR3 DNA follows: TGCGCCAGCAGCCCACTGACTAGCGGAGGGGCGGATACGCAGTATTTT.

The V call is TRBV6-5, the J call TRBJ2-1; 9 nucleotides line up with TRBD2. The CDR3 length is 15 residues. Trimming cost V 2 bases and J 8 bases; bases outside gene matches: 7. Germline assignment: CDR1 MNHEY and CDR2 SVGAGI. The CDR3: CASSYEGGGAYEQFF. The CDR3 nucleotides are TGTGCCAGCAGTTACGAGGGCGGGGGGGCCTATGAGCAGTTCTTC.

The chain couples TRBV14 to TRBJ2-5; 7 bases align to TRBD2. CDR1 and CDR2 from the germline V gene are SGHDN and FVKESK. The trim removed 0 bases at V and 4 bases at J, leaving 5 bases unmatched. This CDR3 is built from 15 residues. As DNA, the CDR3 is TGTGCCAGCAGCCAAGATAGTACTAGCGCAGAGACCCAGTACTTC. It yields the protein CASSQDSTSAETQYF. The full variable domain, its missing parts supplied by reference TRBV14 and TRBJ2-5, is EAGVTQFPSHSVIEKGQTVTLRCDPISGHDNLYWYRRVMGKEIKFLLHFVKESKQDESGMPNNRFLAERTGGTYSTLKVQPAELEDSGVYFCASSQDSTSAETQYFGPGTRLLVL.

This rearrangement joins TRBV29-1 to TRBJ1-1; D is uncertain. The V end lost 4 bases, the J end lost 0 bases, and 12 bases lay between the germline ends. CDR3 size: 14 residues. The germline V gene has CDR1 SQVTM and CDR2 ANQGSEA. The CDR3 here is CSVVLAGMNTEAFF. The DNA of the CDR3 is TGCAGCGTTGTTTTGGCGGGAATGAACACTGAAGCTTTCTTT. Variable domain in full (rest from reference TRBV29-1 and TRBJ1-1): SAVISQKPSRDICQRGTSLTIQCQVDSQVTMMFWYRQQPGQSLTLIATANQGSEATYESGFVIDKFPISRPNLTFSTLTVSNMSPEDSSIYLCSVVLAGMNTEAFFGQGTRLTVV.

The chain combines TRBV5-4 with TRBJ2-3; D ambiguous. This CDR3 is built from 13 residues. Germline loops: CDR1 SGHNT, CDR2 YYREEE (reference sequence). Trimming removed 3 bases at V and 0 bases at J, with 5 bases between. In DNA form, the CDR3 reads TGTGCCAGCAGCTCCGGGAGCACAGATACGCAGTATTTT. Protein product: CASSSGSTDTQYF.

In regard to this clone: The sample holds other DNA sequences that translate to the same CDR3. This chain links TRBV7-2 with TRBJ2-1, with 9 bases fitting TRBD2. Germline assignment: CDR1 SGHTA and CDR2 FQGNSA. CDR3 length equals 14 residues. J lost 7 bases, V lost 2 bases, and 3 bases had no gene match. CDR3 in amino acids: CASSLRREGNEQFF. The CDR3, as DNA: TGTGCCAGCAGCTTAAGGCGGGAGGGGAATGAGCAGTTCTTC.

This chain connects TRBV5-1 to TRBJ1-2, with 12 bases identical to TRBD1. The CDR3 is 17 amino acids. V gave up 4 bases and J gave up 1 base; unmatched junction bases: 8. Germline V lookup: CDR1 SGHRS, CDR2 YFSETQ. CDR3 sequence (DNA): TGCGCCAGCAGCGGAGGGGACAGGGGGCATCGTAACTATGGCTACACCTTC. Residues: CASSGGDRGHRNYGYTF.

The chain uses TRBV7-2 and TRBJ2-1, with 8 bases aligning to TRBD2. The CDR3 sequence is 16 residues long. In germline, CDR1 is SGHTA, CDR2 FQGNSA. V lost 3 bases, J lost 0 bases, and 4 bases stayed unmatched. CDR3 nucleotide sequence: TGTGCCAGCAGCTTGGTAGCGGGGAACTCCTACAATGAGCAGTTCTTC. Protein product: CASSLVAGNSYNEQFF.

This chain connects TRBV19 to TRBJ2-5; 11 bases match TRBD1. CDR3 length: 14 residues. The V gene's germline CDR1 is LNHDA and CDR2 SQIVND (reference sequence). Trimming removed 3 bases from V and 7 bases from J; junction bases left unmatched: 4. This CDR3 reads CASSMGTGGWTQYF. The CDR3 DNA sequence: TGTGCCAGTAGTATGGGGACAGGGGGTTGGACCCAGTACTTC.

This chain uses TRBV5-4 with TRBJ2-1; no clear D. CDR1 SGHNT and CDR2 YYREEE come from the germline V gene (reference sequence). The V and J ends lost 0 bases and 3 bases respectively, with 10 bases between them. The CDR3 totals 15 residues. CDR3 DNA: TGTGCCAGCAGCTTGGCCAGAGGTCACTACAATGAGCAGTTCTTC. Protein sequence: CASSLARGHYNEQFF.

The rearrangement joins TRBV13 to TRBJ2-3, with 9 bases lining up with TRBD2. The V gene's germline CDR1 is PRHDT and CDR2 FYEKMQ (reference sequence). This CDR3 contains 19 residues. The V gene end was trimmed by 5 bases and the J gene end by 2 bases; junction bases not matched to a gene: 17. As DNA, the CDR3 is TGTGCCAGCAGCGTCGGGACAGTACTAGCGGGCCTCCCCACAGATACGCAGTATTTT. As protein: CASSVGTVLAGLPTDTQYF.

This clone was counted a single time. The CDR3 reads CATSQPGQGSTEAFF. The CDR3 region has the DNA TGTGCCACCAGTCAGCCGGGACAGGGAAGCACTGAAGCTTTCTTT. V gene TRBV24-1 combines with J gene TRBJ1-1; TRBD1 aligns across 9 bases. Germline CDR1 reads KGHDR; CDR2 reads SFDVKD. The CDR3 sequence is 15 residues long. Losses at the gene ends were 6 bases for V and 4 bases for J; bases not matched to a gene: 8.

Comments on this clone: A read error may produce the germline difference seen at one junction end. This chain joins TRBV11-2 and TRBJ1-6, with a tentative D call TRBD1 (6 bases). Germline CDR1 SGHAT, CDR2 FQNNGV. CDR3 length: 16 amino acids. The CDR3 DNA follows: TGTGCCAGCAGCCTAGAGTGGGGGGGCAATAATTCACCCCTCCACTTT. Amino acids: CASSLEWGGNNSPLHF.

The V gene is TRBV30, the J gene TRBJ1-4; 9 bases are a match to TRBD1. The CDR3 runs 13 residues. Trimming cost V 4 bases and J 8 bases; bases outside gene matches: 5. Germline V gives CDR1 GTSNPN, CDR2 SVGIG (reference sequence). The chain's CDR3 is CAWNRGREEKLFF. The DNA for the CDR3 is TGTGCCTGGAACAGGGGGCGGGAGGAAAAACTGTTTTTT.

J is TRBJ2-3 and V is TRBV5-1; D perhaps matches TRBD1 (6 bases). V was clipped by 0 bases and J by 1 base, with 12 bases between them. This CDR3 contains 16 residues. Germline CDR1 reads SGHRS; CDR2 reads YFSETQ. CDR3 nucleotide sequence: TGCGCCAGCAGCTTGGATGTAGCAGGGGGCACAGATACGCAGTATTTT. This encodes CASSLDVAGGTDTQYF.

The gene calls are TRBV4-2 and TRBJ1-3; D is unclear. Germline V gene data show CDR1 as LGHNA and CDR2 as YNFKEQ. This CDR3 has 14 residues. The germline V and J ends were trimmed by 0 bases and 4 bases, with 7 bases remaining between them. Here the CDR3 reads CASSQESGGNTIYF. CDR3 sequence (DNA): TGTGCCAGCAGCCAAGAGTCGGGAGGAAACACCATATATTTT.

The chain carries TRBV18 and TRBJ2-2, with 9 bases identical to TRBD2. Germline V gene lookup returns CDR1 KGHSH and CDR2 LQKENI. The trim removed 2 bases at V and 0 bases at J, leaving 13 bases unmatched. The CDR3 sequence is 20 residues long. CDR3 protein: CASSPMVLAGVGANTGELFF. DNA of the CDR3: TGTGCCAGCTCACCAATGGTTTTAGCGGGAGTTGGGGCGAACACCGGGGAGCTGTTTTTT. The variable domain in full, with the rest retrieved from reference TRBV18 and TRBJ2-2, is NAGVMQNPRHLVRRRGQEARLRCSPMKGHSHVYWYRQLPEEGLKFMVYLQKENIIDESGMPKERFSAEFPKEGPSILRIQQVVRGDSAAYFCASSPMVLAGVGANTGELFFGEGSRLTVL.

The chain carries TRBV29-1 and TRBJ1-2; TRBD1 agrees at 8 bases. This CDR3 spans 12 amino acids. Germline CDR1 reads SQVTM; CDR2 reads ANQGSEA. J gave up 9 bases and V 3 bases, and 6 bases lay outside the gene matches. The CDR3 bases are TGCAGCGTTGAGGTGCCAGGGGGCCGCTACACCTTC. Amino acids: CSVEVPGGRYTF.